Listed below are T cell receptor beta chains from one sample, sequenced in a study of T cell changes during pregnancy in multiple sclerosis. Clones were sequenced by immunoSEQ multiplex PCR, and TCRdb holds only the in-frame ones, with some missing. The profile shows 50,000 to 70,000 clones, 91% of them singletons. The source was peripheral blood, collected after pregnancy. The receptors derive from a female donor in good health, enrolled as a control in a pregnancy study. CDR3s include the opening cysteine and the closing phenylalanine or tryptophan. A D gene is named only where the DNA matches it firmly.

V gene	J gene	D gene	CDR3 DNA	CDR3 protein
TRBV5-4	TRBJ2-7	TRBD1	TGTGCCAGCAGCCGACCCGGGACAGAACTCTACGAGCAGTACTTC	CASSRPGTELYEQYF
TRBV7-9	TRBJ2-5	.	TGTGCCAGCAGCCCAGGGGGGCAAGAGACCCAGTACTTC	CASSPGGQETQYF
TRBV19	TRBJ1-1	TRBD1	TGTGCCAGTAGTCCGCCCCCCCGACAGGGGGCCGACACTGAAGCTTTCTTT	CASSPPPRQGADTEAFF
TRBV6-6	TRBJ1-5	TRBD1	TGTGCCACCAGTTACAGGGCAGGGGGTAGCAATCAGCCCCAGCATTTT	CATSYRAGGSNQPQHF
TRBV5-6	TRBJ1-1	.	TGTGCCAGCAGCCCGGAGGGCAGGGACGGTGGGACTGAAGCTTTCTTT	CASSPEGRDGGTEAFF
TRBV2	TRBJ2-1	TRBD1	TGTGCCAGCAGCCCCTGGACAGGGTTCAGCAATGAGCAGTTCTTC	CASSPWTGFSNEQFF
TRBV5-4	TRBJ1-4	TRBD1	TGTGCCAGCAGCTCCCCCCTTGGGACAGGGGGTGAAAAACTGTTTTTT	CASSSPLGTGGEKLFF
TRBV4-1	TRBJ2-5	.	TGCGCCAGCAGCTCGCGTGCAGGGGAGCAAGAGACCCAGTACTTC	CASSSRAGEQETQYF
TRBV4-2	TRBJ1-1	.	TGTGCCAGCAGCCAAGACAGGGGAGCTGAAGCTTTCTTT	CASSQDRGAEAFF
TRBV14	TRBJ2-7	TRBD1	TGTGCCAGCAGCCATGATCCCTTCAAAGGACAGGCAACCAGGAGCTCCTACGAGCAGTACTTC	CASSHDPFKGQATRSSYEQYF
TRBV11-1	TRBJ1-2	.	TGTGCCAGCAGCTTAGAAGCCAGACCCGGGTATGGCTACACCTTC	CASSLEARPGYGYTF
TRBV4-1	TRBJ2-1	.	TGCGCCAGCAGCCAAGATACAGGGCGGAATGAGCAGTTCTTC	CASSQDTGRNEQFF
TRBV7-9	TRBJ1-4	TRBD1	TGTGCCAGCAGCTTAGCAGGGACAGGGCACGAAAAACTGTTTTTT	CASSLAGTGHEKLFF
TRBV7-2	TRBJ2-7	.	TGTGCCAGCAGCCAAAATTTGTACGAGCAGTACTTC	CASSQNLYEQYF
TRBV7-2	TRBJ1-6	TRBD1	TGTGCCAGCGGGACAGGGGATAATTCACCCCTCCACTTT	CASGTGDNSPLHF
TRBV19	TRBJ1-1	.	TGTGCCAGTAGTAGAACTGACAGGACCAACACTGAAGCTTTCTTT	CASSRTDRTNTEAFF
TRBV18	TRBJ2-2	.	TGTGCCATACCTAAGGAGACCGGGGAGCTGTTTTTT	CAIPKETGELFF
TRBV19	TRBJ2-6	TRBD1	TGTGCCAGTAGTACGACAGGGGCTGGGGCCAACGTCCTGACTTTC	CASSTTGAGANVLTF
TRBV27	TRBJ1-2	.	TGTGCCAGCAGTTTATATGGGGGGAGCTATGGCTACACCTTC	CASSLYGGSYGYTF
TRBV7-9	TRBJ2-7	TRBD2	TGTGCCAGCAGCTTAGACGAGCGGGGCTTCTCCTACGAGCAGTACTTC	CASSLDERGFSYEQYF
TRBV5-1	TRBJ1-1	.	TGCGCCAGCAGCTTGGTGGTTGGGGCGAGCACTGAAGCTTTCTTT	CASSLVVGASTEAFF
TRBV7-3	TRBJ1-1	TRBD1	TGTGCCAGCAGCCCAACCCCCGGACAGGGTTTAGGGACTGAAGCTTTCTTT	CASSPTPGQGLGTEAFF
TRBV9	TRBJ2-3	TRBD2	TGTGCCAGCAGCGTAGCTTGGGGGGGGACCGGGACCCTAACAGATACGCAGTATTTT	CASSVAWGGTGTLTDTQYF
TRBV30	TRBJ2-5	.	TGTGCCTATCAACCTTTTGTGGCTAGAGAAACCCAGTACTTC	CAYQPFVARETQYF
TRBV11-2	TRBJ1-3	.	TGTGCCAGCAGCTTAATGCAGGGAAGGCTGGAAAACACCATATATTTT	CASSLMQGRLENTIYF